This record looks at one TCR beta chain sequence and its context. The germline CDR1 and CDR2 sequences are MNHNS and SASEGT. This CDR3 spans 14 amino acids. V lost 3 bases and J lost 3, with 11 bases in between. Original processing notes: Using reference gene primer amplification, nucleated cell counts were estimated. The method was immunoSEQ multiplex PCR; TCRdb's version includes in-frame clones alone and lacks a portion of them. V and J calls plus clone size are reproduced from that table; the DNA served to infer D and trimming. The data show 200,000 to 300,000 clones, 80% to 90% seen once. These data come from a study of blood T cell repertoires in COVID-19. Study-wide background: Both acute and convalescent COVID-19 samples were obtained from the United States, Italy and Spain. Nucleic acid was either cDNA or gDNA, and it came from T cells, B-cell-depleted T cells, or PBMCs.

Sequencing was done on a sample of peripheral blood. The clonotype was recovered from a woman in her forties who had recovered from COVID-19. V gene TRBV6-1 combines with J gene TRBJ1-2; the D is unclear. CDR3 residues: CASSEETGDYGYTF. CDR3 bases: TGTGCCAGCAGTGAGGAGACGGGAGACTATGGCTACACCTTC.